This entry is about one T cell receptor (beta chain). These data are taken from a study of blood T cell repertoires in COVID-19. Study as a whole: Researchers got acute and convalescent COVID-19 samples from the United States, Italy and Spain.

The protocol was immunoSEQ multiplex PCR, while the TCRdb copy is restricted to in-frame clones and leaves out a portion. This table has some 240,000 clones, about 90% appearing once. In germline, CDR1 is SGHNT, CDR2 YENEEA. CDR3 size: 13 residues. V lost 5 bases, J lost 6 bases, and 13 bases lay in between. Enrollees, roughly 18 to 89 years old, lived in about two dozen US areas. During the 2 weeks before they entered the study, exposed participants had met someone with a PCR-confirmed or clinician-diagnosed COVID-19 case. Sequenced input: PBMCs or T cells enriched from blood (not recorded which). The chain couples TRBV11-3 to TRBJ1-1; D might be TRBD1 (6 bases). The TCR comes from a woman aged 40 to 50 who had been exposed to COVID-19. CDR3 bases: TGTGCCAGCAGCAATACAGGGTCTGCTGAAGCTTTCTTT. It yields the protein CASSNTGSAEAFF.